The 8 T cell receptor beta chains listed next were all sequenced from one sample in a study of T cell changes during pregnancy in multiple sclerosis. The data were produced by immunoSEQ multiplex PCR, yet TCRdb's version contains in-frame clones alone and is incomplete. This repertoire shows tens of thousands of clones, around nine tenths found once; its top ten account for just under 2%. Here the sequenced sample was peripheral blood, taken in the second trimester of pregnancy. Receptor source: a female donor with multiple sclerosis, enrolled in a pregnancy study.

The rearrangement joins TRBV7-6 to TRBJ1-2; tentatively, D is TRBD1 (5 bases). The germline CDR1 and CDR2 sequences are SGHVS and FNYEAQ. V dropped 5 bases and J dropped 4 bases, with 11 bases sitting between them. The CDR3 runs to 13 residues. CDR3 sequence: CASSQDKSYGYTF. CDR3 nucleotides: TGTGCCAGCAGCCAGGACAAAAGCTATGGCTACACCTTC.

This clone was seen a single time. CDR3: CASSNLGTGPNYGYTF. CDR3 sequence (DNA): TGTGCCAGTAGTAATCTCGGGACAGGACCAAACTATGGCTACACCTTC. The chain recombines TRBV19 with TRBJ1-2; 8 bases match TRBD1. The CDR3 totals 16 residues. Germline trimming cut 4 bases from V and 2 bases from J; bases unmatched to any gene: 9. Germline V lookup: CDR1 LNHDA, CDR2 SQIVND (reference sequence).

The V gene is TRBV7-8, the J gene TRBJ2-3, with 10 bases that match TRBD1. In germline, CDR1 is SGHVS, CDR2 FQNEAQ. CDR3 length: 16 amino acids. Unmatched junction bases numbered 5, after V lost 2 bases and J lost 3 bases. The CDR3 bases are TGTGCCAGCAGCTTAACAGGACAGGGGGGAACAGATACGCAGTATTTT. Residues: CASSLTGQGGTDTQYF.

This clone has a single count. This rearrangement joins TRBV5-1 to TRBJ1-3; TRBD1 agrees at 8 bases. The CDR3 covers 14 residues. V shed 4 bases, J shed 2 bases, and the junction held 2 bases outside the gene matches. Per germline, CDR1 SGHRS and CDR2 YFSETQ. Here the CDR3 reads CASSPTGAGNTIYF. The CDR3 coding sequence is TGCGCCAGCAGCCCGACAGGGGCTGGAAACACCATATATTTT.

The V call is TRBV11-2, the J call TRBJ2-1, with D perhaps TRBD2 (6 bases). The V end was cut by 3 bases, the J end by 8 bases, with 20 bases between. This CDR3 contains 16 residues. Germline assignment: CDR1 SGHAT and CDR2 FQNNGV. The CDR3 here is CASSFQVSGFGHEQFF. As DNA, the CDR3 is TGTGCCAGCAGCTTCCAGGTTAGCGGTTTTGGTCATGAGCAGTTCTTC.

For the CDR3, the DNA is TGTGCCAGCAGCCTCGACAGGGAGAGTTCGGCCTTAAGCACCGGGGAGCTGTTTTTT. Amino acids: CASSLDRESSALSTGELFF. The chain recombines TRBV5-6 with TRBJ2-2; TRBD1 matches 7 bases. CDR3 length equals 19 residues. CDR1 and CDR2 from the germline V gene are SGHDT and YYEEEE. V lost 4 bases, J lost 4 bases, and 19 bases stayed unmatched.

The chain uses TRBV11-3 and TRBJ1-6, with 7 bases that match TRBD1. CDR3 size: 14 residues. In germline, CDR1 is SGHNT, CDR2 YENEEA. Trimming removed 4 bases from V and 5 bases from J; junction bases left unmatched: 2. The CDR3 DNA follows: TGTGCCAGCAGCTCCGGGACAGATAATTCACCCCTCCACTTT. Encoded protein: CASSSGTDNSPLHF.

The chain combines TRBV7-9 with TRBJ2-7; TRBD1 is a possible D gene (6 bases). The length of the CDR3 is 16 residues. Trimming took 1 base from V and 4 from J, leaving 17 bases between them. Per germline, CDR1 SEHNR and CDR2 FQNEAQ (reference sequence). This CDR3 reads CASSLGLQGLAYEQYF. In DNA, the CDR3 is TGTGCCAGCAGCTTAGGACTACAGGGCTTAGCGTACGAGCAGTACTTC.